A selection of T cell receptor beta chains follows, all from one sample in a study of cytotoxic CD8 clonotypes in ibrutinib-treated CLL. Here immunoSEQ multiplex PCR was the method, and the copy in TCRdb shows in-frame clones only, minus some. The sample has some 200,000 clones, approximately 75% seen once. The sample here was PBMCs, taken after 12 months of ibrutinib treatment. These TCRs come from a human donor with chronic lymphocytic leukemia. Both conserved end residues are part of each CDR3.

J gene	V gene	CDR3 protein
TRBJ1-1	TRBV6-5	CASSYSIRGVTEAFF
TRBJ1-1	TRBV27	CASSLMFGGLNTEAFF
TRBJ2-1	TRBV14	CASSQEATSPYNEQFF
TRBJ2-1	TRBV19	CASSGLFSFTSRSYNEQFF
TRBJ2-5	TRBV27	CASSSPSGETQYF
TRBJ2-4	TRBV5-1	CASSLGRDQNIQYF
TRBJ1-2	TRBV19	CASNLNTGGYTF
TRBJ2-3	TRBV12-1	CASNKGDSTDTQYF
TRBJ2-5	TRBV6-1	CASTRLAETQYF
TRBJ2-1	TRBV9	CASNPRTGHNEQFF
TRBJ2-5	TRBV25-1	CASSGGDMEETQYF
TRBJ1-5	TRBV5-6	CASSSYQGTWDQPQHF
TRBJ2-1	TRBV6-5	CASRTGLASYNEQFF
TRBJ1-2	TRBV5-4	CASSTVGAQYGYTF
TRBJ2-5	TRBV6-5	CASSYWRLPSKETQYF
TRBJ2-5	TRBV5-4	CASSTPLGETQYF
TRBJ2-7	TRBV5-1	CASSLGLAGGSEQYF
TRBJ2-7	TRBV21-1	CASAAAGQSGEQYF
TRBJ2-5	TRBV4-2	CASSPRRTRQETQYF
TRBJ1-6	TRBV12-2	CASRLVPPIRGRDSSYNSPLHF
TRBJ2-5	TRBV11-2	CASSLRGSGVEGAETQYF